This TCR beta chain was observed in a study of T cells after posttransplantation cyclophosphamide. Study findings and constraints: TRB overlap between skin or GI tissue T cells and blood was limited. Donor CD8+ memory clones often dominated recipient blood repertoires at later times. After PTCy, TRB diversity resembled that of CNI/methotrexate controls.

Cells defined as naive were viable CD3+CD4+ or CD3+CD8+ and CCR7+CD45RA+CD45RO-CD95-CD27+CD28+. On the day of bone marrow donation, the related graft donor provided peripheral blood. Sequenced by immunoSEQ multiplex PCR; TCRdb stores in-frame clones only, minus some. This table holds roughly 32,000 clones, 85% to 95% found once. On this clone: The antigen remains undetermined.

V dropped 2 bases and J dropped 12 bases, with 10 bases sitting between them. The CDR3 loop spans 11 amino acids. The V gene's germline CDR1 is MNHNY and CDR2 SVGAGI (reference sequence). Sequences were obtained from naive CD4+ T cells sorted from PBMCs. The TCR sequence derives from a woman aged 55-70 years in good health, CMV-negative, and a related stem cell transplant donor. The chain joins TRBV6-6 to TRBJ1-2; D may be TRBD1 (5 bases). CDR3 region: CASSYDSTDTF. For the CDR3, the DNA is TGTGCCAGCAGTTACGACAGCACCGACACCTTC.